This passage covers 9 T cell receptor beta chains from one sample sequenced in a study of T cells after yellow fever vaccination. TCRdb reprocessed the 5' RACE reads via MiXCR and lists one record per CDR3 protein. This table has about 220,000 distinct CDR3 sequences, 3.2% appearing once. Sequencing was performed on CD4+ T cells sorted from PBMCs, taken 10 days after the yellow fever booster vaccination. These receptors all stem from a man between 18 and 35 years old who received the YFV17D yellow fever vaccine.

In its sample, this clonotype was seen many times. The CDR3 DNA reads TGTGCCAGCAGCTCGGGGCGCGAAGCTTTCTTT. Translated: CASSSGREAFF. The genes are TRBV7-9 and TRBJ1-1; D perhaps matches TRBD1 (5 bases). The germline V gene has CDR1 SEHNR and CDR2 FQNEAQ (reference sequence). The CDR3 has 11 residues. V dropped 4 bases and J dropped 8 bases, with 8 bases sitting between them.

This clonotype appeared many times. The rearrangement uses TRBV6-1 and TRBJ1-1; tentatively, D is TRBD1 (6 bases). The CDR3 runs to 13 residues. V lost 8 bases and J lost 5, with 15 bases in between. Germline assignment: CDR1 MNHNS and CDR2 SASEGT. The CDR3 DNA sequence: TGTGCCAGCCTCTTCAGGGGTGATACTGAAGCTTTCTTT. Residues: CASLFRGDTEAFF.

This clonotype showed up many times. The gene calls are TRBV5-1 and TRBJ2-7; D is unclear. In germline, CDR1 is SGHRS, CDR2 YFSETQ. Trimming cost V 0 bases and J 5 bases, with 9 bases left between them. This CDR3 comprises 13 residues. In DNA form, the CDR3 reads TGCGCCAGCAGCTTGGGCCCCGCGGACGAGCAGTACTTC. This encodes CASSLGPADEQYF.

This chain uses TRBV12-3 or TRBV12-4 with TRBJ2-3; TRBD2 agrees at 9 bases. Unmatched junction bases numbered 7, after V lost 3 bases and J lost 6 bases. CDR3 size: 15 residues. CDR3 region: CASSLVGLATDTQYF. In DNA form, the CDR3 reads TGTGCCAGCAGTTTGGTGGGACTAGCAACCGATACGCAGTATTTT.

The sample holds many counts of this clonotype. CDR3 sequence reads: CASSAMGAMNTEAFF. The CDR3 nucleotides read TGTGCCAGCAGCGCAATGGGGGCAATGAACACTGAAGCTTTCTTT. The rearrangement joins TRBV7-9 to TRBJ1-1; D may be TRBD1 (6 bases). V was cut by 5 bases and J by 0 bases, with 13 bases left in between. CDR1 is SEHNR and CDR2 is FQNEAQ in the germline V gene (reference sequence). The CDR3 contains 15 residues.

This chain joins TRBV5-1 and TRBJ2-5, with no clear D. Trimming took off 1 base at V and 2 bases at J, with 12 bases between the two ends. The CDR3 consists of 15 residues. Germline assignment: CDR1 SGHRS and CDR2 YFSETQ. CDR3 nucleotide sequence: TGCGCCAGCAGCTTGCAGGCAGCACCTCAAGAGACCCAGTACTTC. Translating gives CASSLQAAPQETQYF.

CDR3: CASSPPLGSTGELFF. The CDR3 bases are TGTGCCAGCAGTCCTCCCCTAGGGAGCACCGGGGAGCTGTTTTTT. The V call is TRBV28, the J call TRBJ2-2, with D possibly matching TRBD2 (5 bases). Trimming stripped 5 bases from V and 4 bases from J, with 14 bases between. CDR1 and CDR2 (germline): MDHEN, SYDVKM. The CDR3 consists of 15 residues.

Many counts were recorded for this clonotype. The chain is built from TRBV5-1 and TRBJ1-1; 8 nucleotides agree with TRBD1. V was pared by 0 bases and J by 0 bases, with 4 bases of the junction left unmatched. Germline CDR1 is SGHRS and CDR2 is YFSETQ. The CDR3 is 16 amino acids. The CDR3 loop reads CASSLGWTGMNTEAFF. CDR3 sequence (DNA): TGCGCCAGCAGCTTGGGGTGGACAGGGATGAACACTGAAGCTTTCTTT.

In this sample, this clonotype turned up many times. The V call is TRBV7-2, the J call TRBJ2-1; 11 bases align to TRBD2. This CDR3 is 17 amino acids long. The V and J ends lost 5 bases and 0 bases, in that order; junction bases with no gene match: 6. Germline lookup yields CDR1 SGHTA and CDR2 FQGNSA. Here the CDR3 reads CASSGRLAGPSYNEQFF. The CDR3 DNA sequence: TGTGCCAGCAGCGGCAGACTAGCGGGACCCTCCTACAATGAGCAGTTCTTC.